What follows are 9 T cell receptor beta chains derived from one specimen sequenced in a study of T cell responses to AZD1222 COVID-19 vaccine (dated by TCRdb to the early 2020s). Library prep was done by the immunoSEQ multiplex PCR assay. TCRdb stores this immuneACCESS table with in-frame sequences only. Part of the clones is absent; in the studies checked, under half of the shortfall reflects unresolved V genes, and no reason is known for the rest. The sample yields 150,000 to 200,000 clones; almost 95% were counted once. The ten biggest clones cover 7% to 9.5% of the sample. Per the publication, the time point label means: baseline before first vaccination. The source was peripheral blood, collected on day 0 of AZD1222 vaccination. The receptors originated from an adult in good health.

The chain recombines TRBV28 with TRBJ1-1; D call uncertain. Trimming took off 4 bases at V and 8 bases at J, with 14 bases between the two ends. Germline V gives CDR1 MDHEN, CDR2 SYDVKM. This CDR3 has 13 amino acids. Here the CDR3 DNA reads TGTGCCAGCAGTTCCTTAAGTGGTGGGGAAGCTTTCTTT. This gives the protein CASSSLSGGEAFF.

The chain links TRBV25-1 to TRBJ1-1, with 7 positions matching TRBD1. The V gene's germline CDR1 is MGHDK and CDR2 SYGVNS. The CDR3 runs 14 residues. The V gene end was trimmed by 5 bases and the J gene end by 3 bases; junction bases not matched to a gene: 6. DNA of the CDR3: TGTGCCAGCAGTAGACAGGGTCGGGACACTGAAGCTTTCTTT. Translating gives CASSRQGRDTEAFF.

The gene calls are TRBV7-8 and TRBJ2-1, with TRBD2 matching 7 bases. V lost 5 bases, J lost 5 bases, and 12 bases stayed unmatched. CDR1 SGHVS and CDR2 FQNEAQ come from the germline V gene. The CDR3 is 16 amino acids. The CDR3 is CASSLPPTSRDNEQFF. As DNA, the CDR3 is TGTGCCAGCAGCCTTCCCCCGACTAGCAGAGACAATGAGCAGTTCTTC.

This chain joins TRBV2 and TRBJ2-1; D perhaps matches TRBD2 (7 bases). The ends were cut back, 8 bases at V and 8 bases at J, with 22 bases in the middle. Germline loops: CDR1 SNHLY, CDR2 FYNNEI. This CDR3 is 15 amino acids long. The CDR3 here is CASPVRGLEGDEQFF. CDR3 nucleotides: TGTGCCAGCCCTGTGCGGGGGCTAGAGGGAGATGAGCAGTTCTTC.

V gene TRBV29-1 combines with J gene TRBJ1-1, with 8 bases aligning to TRBD1. CDR1 is SQVTM and CDR2 is ANQGSEA in the germline V gene. The CDR3 sequence is 12 residues long. The CDR3 is CKVQGAWTEAFF. In nucleotides, the CDR3 is TGCAAAGTTCAGGGGGCGTGGACTGAAGCTTTCTTT.

CDR3 sequence reads: CASSLGAVGLRGDANTGELFF. CDR3 coding DNA: TGTGCCAGCAGCTTAGGCGCAGTTGGCCTACGGGGTGACGCGAACACCGGGGAGCTGTTTTTT. The rearrangement links TRBV27 to TRBJ2-2; a possible D gene is TRBD2 (5 bases). The CDR3 is 21 residues long. Germline V gene sequence: CDR1 MNHEY, CDR2 SMNVEV (reference sequence). Trimming took off 6 bases at V and 0 bases at J, with 29 bases between the two ends.

This clone has a single count. The chain combines TRBV5-4 with TRBJ1-2; TRBD1 agrees at 8 bases. The ends lost 1 base at V and 5 bases at J; junction bases unmatched: 4. CDR1 SGHNT and CDR2 YYREEE come from the germline V gene (reference sequence). The CDR3 consists of 14 residues. The CDR3 DNA follows: TGTGCCAGCAGCTTGCTCCAGGGGGCTTATGGCTACACCTTC. This gives the protein CASSLLQGAYGYTF.

The chain carries TRBV9 and TRBJ1-2, with D possibly matching TRBD1 (6 bases). Germline-derived CDR1 and CDR2 are SGDLS and YYNGEE. With 3 bases removed from V and 5 bases from J, the gap between germline ends came to 14 bases. This CDR3 is built from 14 residues. In nucleotides, the CDR3 is TGTGCCAGCAGCGGAACAGGGAGATCGTATGGCTACACCTTC. Amino acid sequence: CASSGTGRSYGYTF.

This CDR3 is CASSLSLNEQYF. The CDR3 region has the DNA TGTGCCAGCAGTTTATCGCTGAACGAGCAGTACTTC. The V and J genes are TRBV27 and TRBJ2-7, with D unresolved. Trimming pared 0 bases from V and 5 bases from J, leaving 5 bases between. Per the germline V gene, CDR1 is MNHEY and CDR2 is SMNVEV (reference sequence). The CDR3 is 12 amino acids.